A selection of T cell receptor beta chains follows, all from one sample in a study of cytomegalovirus exposure and HLA in healthy donors. Data came from immunoSEQ multiplex PCR; TCRdb stores just in-frame clones and leaves some out. The repertoire holds tens of thousands of clones, with 80% to 90% as singletons. Sequencing used PBMCs. Every receptor here comes from a woman younger than 35 in good health and CMV-seropositive. The CDR3 runs from the conserved cysteine through the conserved F or W. The D gene is left open where the match is weak. Some rows have no size entry. The others give once, few or many, or a class for an expanded clone.

V gene,D gene,clone size,J gene,CDR3 DNA,CDR3 protein
TRBV4-3,-,-,TRBJ1-2,TGCGCCAGCAGCCAAGTACGCCGGGACTCAAACTATGGCTACACCTTC,CASSQVRRDSNYGYTF
TRBV4-3,TRBD1,-,TRBJ1-2,TGCGCCAGCAGCCAAGTGGATCTGGACAGGGGGCTCTATGGCTACACCTTC,CASSQVDLDRGLYGYTF
TRBV9,-,-,TRBJ2-1,TGTGCCAGCAGCGTAGCCGCGGGAGCAGGGGATGAGCAGTTCTTC,CASSVAAGAGDEQFF
TRBV5-6,TRBD2,-,TRBJ2-5,TGTGCCAGCAGCGGGACTAGCGGGGGGGCCAGGAGGGAGACCCAGTACTTC,CASSGTSGGARRETQYF
TRBV10-3,-,once,TRBJ2-6,TGTGCCATCAGTCCAGGGCTCTCTGGGGCCAACGTCCTGACTTTC,CAISPGLSGANVLTF
TRBV6-4,TRBD2,-,TRBJ2-3,TGTGCCAGCAGTGATGGGACTAGCGGGGGGTCCACAGATACGCAGTATTTT,CASSDGTSGGSTDTQYF
TRBV2,TRBD2,-,TRBJ2-7,TGTGCCAGCATCCAACCTAGCGGGGCCTACGAGCAGTACTTC,CASIQPSGAYEQYF
TRBV6-5,TRBD1,-,TRBJ1-4,TGTGCCAGCAGTTCGGACAGGGGGCGATTATTTGAAAAACTGTTTTTT,CASSSDRGRLFEKLFF
TRBV15,-,once,TRBJ1-3,TGTGCCACCAGCAAGACAGGATCTGGAAACACCATATATTTT,CATSKTGSGNTIYF
TRBV27,TRBD1,-,TRBJ1-3,TGTGCCAGCAGTGGGGACAGTCCCGGGGTAGCGGGAAACACCATATATTTT,CASSGDSPGVAGNTIYF
TRBV4-1,-,-,TRBJ1-2,TGCGCCAGCAGCCCTACCGAAGGCAGCTATGAGGTTTATGGCTACACCTTC,CASSPTEGSYEVYGYTF
TRBV4-2,TRBD1,-,TRBJ1-4,TGTGCCAGCAGCCAAGGCGACAGGGCATCGGAAAAACTGTTTTTT,CASSQGDRASEKLFF
TRBV6-5,-,-,TRBJ1-1,TGTGCCAGCAGTTATGACATGGACACTGAAGCTTTCTTT,CASSYDMDTEAFF
TRBV30,-,-,TRBJ1-3,TGTGCCTGGACCGGTGGAGTAATCGGAAACACCATATATTTT,CAWTGGVIGNTIYF
TRBV4-1,TRBD2,-,TRBJ2-1,TGCGCCAGCAGCCAAGATCGAGCGGGGGGGCCGAGGAATGAGCAGTTCTTC,CASSQDRAGGPRNEQFF
TRBV2,-,-,TRBJ2-5,TGTGCCAGCGCCGAACCGATACTAGAGACCCAGTACTTC,CASAEPILETQYF
TRBV15,-,-,TRBJ2-5,TGTGCCACCAGCCAGGGGAGGGGTGGTGTGACCCAGTACTTC,CATSQGRGGVTQYF
TRBV5-1,TRBD1,-,TRBJ2-7,TGCGCCAGCAGCCCAGGGGACAGGGGAGGCGAGCAGTACTTC,CASSPGDRGGEQYF
TRBV7-2,TRBD1,-,TRBJ1-1,TGTGCCAGCAGCAAACAACCCGGACAGGGGGCTAACACTGAAGCTTTCTTT,CASSKQPGQGANTEAFF
TRBV18,TRBD1,-,TRBJ1-5,TGTGCCAGCTCACTTACAGGGGAGGGCAATCAGCCCCAGCATTTT,CASSLTGEGNQPQHF
TRBV2,-,-,TRBJ2-7,TGTGCCAGCAGCGTACAGGTATCCTACGAGCAGTACTTC,CASSVQVSYEQYF
TRBV5-1,-,-,TRBJ1-2,TGCGCCAGCAGCTTGAGTGAGAGCTATGGCTACACCTTC,CASSLSESYGYTF
TRBV11-3,TRBD2,-,TRBJ2-1,TGTGCCAGCAGCTTAGGACTCACCGGGACTAGCGGAGGATACAATGAGCAGTTCTTC,CASSLGLTGTSGGYNEQFF
TRBV5-4,TRBD2,-,TRBJ2-5,TGTGCCAGCAGCTTGTCCGGGGGGGTGAAAGAGACCCAGTACTTC,CASSLSGGVKETQYF
TRBV5-8,TRBD1,-,TRBJ1-1,TGTGCCAGCAGCCCTCTAGGACAGGGGGCATCGAACACTGAAGCTTTCTTT,CASSPLGQGASNTEAFF
TRBV29-1,-,once,TRBJ1-1,TGCAGCGTGACGACAAACATGAACACTGAAGCTTTCTTT,CSVTTNMNTEAFF
TRBV2,TRBD1,once,TRBJ1-3,TGTGCCAGCAGTGACCCCCGGGACAGGGGACGAAACACCATATATTTT,CASSDPRDRGRNTIYF
TRBV19,TRBD2,-,TRBJ2-1,TGTGCCAGTAGTTCTACAGGGACTAGCGGGGGGGTATACAATGAGCAGTTCTTC,CASSSTGTSGGVYNEQFF
TRBV7-8,-,-,TRBJ2-4,TGTGCCAGCAGCTTATCGGTCGGAGCAGCCAAAAACATTCAGTACTTC,CASSLSVGAAKNIQYF
TRBV5-1,TRBD2,-,TRBJ2-7,TGCGCCAGCAGCGGGGGGGACCGCAACTACGAGCAGTACTTC,CASSGGDRNYEQYF
TRBV2,TRBD1,-,TRBJ2-5,TGTGCCAGCAGTGAGCCGGACAGGCCGGAAGAGACCCAGTACTTC,CASSEPDRPEETQYF
TRBV29-1,-,-,TRBJ2-7,TGCAGCGTTGTAATTCCCAGCTCCTACGAGCAGTACTTC,CSVVIPSSYEQYF
TRBV9,-,once,TRBJ2-2,TGTGCCAGCAGCGAGAGGGGGACCGGGGAGCTGTTTTTT,CASSERGTGELFF
TRBV25-1,-,-,TRBJ2-2,TGTGCCAGCAGTGACACACGACAGGCGAACACCGGGGAGCTGTTTTTT,CASSDTRQANTGELFF
TRBV5-1,TRBD1,-,TRBJ2-7,TGCGCCAGCAGCTCCGGTACAGGGGCCGAGCAGTACTTC,CASSSGTGAEQYF
TRBV6-5,TRBD1,-,TRBJ2-7,TGTGCCAGCAGTCCCCAGGACAGGTCAAACGAGCAGTACTTC,CASSPQDRSNEQYF
TRBV28,-,-,TRBJ2-1,TGTGCCAGCAGTTTCTCCCAACTGATTCCATACAATGAGCAGTTCTTC,CASSFSQLIPYNEQFF
TRBV14,-,once,TRBJ2-5,TGTGCCAGCAGCCATACAGGGGAGACCCAGTACTTC,CASSHTGETQYF
TRBV11-3,TRBD1,-,TRBJ2-3,TGTGCCAGCAGCTCGAAAGGGACAGGGAGAAATACGCAGTATTTT,CASSSKGTGRNTQYF
TRBV6-1,-,-,TRBJ1-5,TGTGCCAGCAGTGAAGCGCTACAGGGCAATCAGCCCCAGCATTTT,CASSEALQGNQPQHF
TRBV6-5,-,-,TRBJ1-2,TGTGCCAGCAGTCCGCGGATGCTCTATGGCTACACCTTC,CASSPRMLYGYTF
TRBV6-5,-,-,TRBJ1-2,TGTGCCAGCAGTTACAGGGGTCGGGACTATGGCTACACCTTC,CASSYRGRDYGYTF
TRBV4-3,-,-,TRBJ2-3,TGCGCCAGCAGTATATGGCGGCGGGGCACAGATACGCAGTATTTT,CASSIWRRGTDTQYF
TRBV4-2,TRBD2,-,TRBJ2-5,TGTGCCAGCAGCCAAGAGGGCGGGGGGGGCCAAGAGACCCAGTACTTC,CASSQEGGGGQETQYF
TRBV6-1,TRBD1,-,TRBJ1-4,TGTGCCAGCAGTGAAGGGACAGGGTTTGAAAAACTGTTTTTT,CASSEGTGFEKLFF
TRBV4-2,TRBD1,-,TRBJ2-5,TGTGCCAGCAGCCAACTACAGGGGGGAGAGACCCAGTACTTC,CASSQLQGGETQYF
TRBV30,-,-,TRBJ2-7,TGTGCCTGGAGTGACTTCTACGAGCAGTACTTC,CAWSDFYEQYF
TRBV28,TRBD1,-,TRBJ2-1,TGTGCCAGCAGTTCTCCCTCGGGACAGGCTGCAGGCAATGAGCAGTTCTTC,CASSSPSGQAAGNEQFF
TRBV2,-,-,TRBJ1-5,TGTGCCAGCAGTCGGGGGACGATCAATCAGCCCCAGCATTTT,CASSRGTINQPQHF
TRBV7-6,TRBD2,-,TRBJ2-1,TGTGCCAGCAGCTCGACTAGCGGGGACAATGAGCAGTTCTTC,CASSSTSGDNEQFF
TRBV29-1,-,-,TRBJ2-7,TGCAGCGTTATGATCAGGGGTCTAGGCGACGAGCAGTACTTC,CSVMIRGLGDEQYF
TRBV27,TRBD2,-,TRBJ2-1,TGTGCCAGCAGTATCAGCGGGGCCTACAATGAGCAGTTCTTC,CASSISGAYNEQFF
TRBV6-4,TRBD2,-,TRBJ2-3,TGTGCCAGCAGTCGACTAGCGGGTAATACAGATACGCAGTATTTT,CASSRLAGNTDTQYF
TRBV30,-,-,TRBJ1-1,TGTGCCGGCAGGCGCACTGAAGCTTTCTTT,CAGRRTEAFF
TRBV4-3,TRBD2,-,TRBJ2-5,TGCGCCAGCAGCCGATACCTCGCTAGCGGGGAAGAGACCCAGTACTTC,CASSRYLASGEETQYF
TRBV10-2,TRBD1,-,TRBJ2-7,TGCGCCAGCAGTGAGTACGGGACAGGCGACTACGAGCAGTACTTC,CASSEYGTGDYEQYF
TRBV7-9,TRBD1,few,TRBJ1-3,TGTGCCAGCAGCTTTATAGGTCACAGGGGTGATGGAAACACCATATATTTT,CASSFIGHRGDGNTIYF
TRBV14,-,-,TRBJ1-1,TGTGCCAGCAGCCACCCTAAGGAGAGCGTTGAAGCTTTCTTT,CASSHPKESVEAFF
TRBV30,TRBD1,-,TRBJ2-1,TGTGCCTGGAGTGTAGAGACAGGGGGCTACTACAATGAGCAGTTCTTC,CAWSVETGGYYNEQFF
TRBV20-1,-,-,TRBJ2-1,TGCAGTGCTCCGTCTCCCGAGCAGTTCTTC,CSAPSPEQFF